A single sample gave rise to the 5 T cell receptor beta chains below, sequenced in a study of early T cells in non-severe SARS-CoV-2 infection. A single record per CDR3 protein comes from TCRdb applying MiXCR to the 5' RACE reads. Found here are roughly 63,000 distinct CDR3 sequences, over 10% of them singletons; the top ten hold about 4.7%. The sequenced sample consisted of whole blood. These TCRs come from an adult who was a healthcare worker with PCR-confirmed SARS-CoV-2 infection or an uninfected control (not recorded which).

Comment on this clonotype: The CDR3 carries no conserved terminal phenylalanine or tryptophan, so it likely arises from a read error. The rearrangement links TRBV4-1 to TRBJ1-1, with D maybe TRBD1 (5 bases). The CDR3 has 14 residues. Germline V gene sequence: CDR1 MGHRA, CDR2 YSYEKL. V was cut by 1 base and J by 4 bases, with 10 bases left in between. The DNA of the CDR3 is TGCGCCAGCAGCCAAGCAGGACAAGCCACTGAAGCTTTCATT. Translation gives CASSQAGQATEAFI.

This clonotype has more than one count but fewer than ten. The genes are TRBV5-4 and TRBJ1-6; TRBD1 matches 9 bases. The CDR3 loop spans 17 amino acids. Germline V CDR1 and CDR2: SGHNT, YYREEE (reference sequence). V shed 4 bases, J shed 1 base, and the junction held 6 bases outside the gene matches. CDR3: CASSQQGAKSYNSPLHF. Here the CDR3 DNA reads TGTGCCAGCAGCCAACAGGGGGCGAAGTCCTATAATTCACCCCTCCACTTT.

This rearrangement joins TRBV4-3 to TRBJ1-6, with D tentatively TRBD1 (6 bases). CDR1 is LGHNA, CDR2 YSLEER, per germline. The CDR3 extends over 15 amino acids. V lost 3 bases, J lost 5 bases, and 11 bases lay in between. CDR3 residues: CASSQAGANNSPLHF. CDR3 DNA sequence: TGCGCCAGCAGCCAGGCGGGGGCTAATAATTCACCCCTCCACTTT.

This clonotype was detected only a few times. V and J are TRBV6-2 or TRBV6-3 and TRBJ1-5; no clear D. This CDR3 has 14 amino acids. The ends were cut back, 2 bases at V and 5 bases at J, with 10 bases in the middle. Germline V lookup: CDR1 MNHEY, CDR2 SVGEGT. CDR3 sequence reads: CASSYIRDYQPQHF. For the CDR3, the DNA is TGTGCCAGCAGTTACATTCGGGATTATCAGCCCCAGCATTTT.

The chain couples TRBV29-1 to TRBJ1-1, with D possibly matching TRBD1 (5 bases). CDR1 is SQVTM, CDR2 ANQGSEA, per germline. V was trimmed by 7 bases and J by 5 bases, leaving 11 bases between them. This CDR3 region has 11 residues. CDR3 nucleotides: TGCAGCGGGAGAGAGGGGACTGAAGCTTTCTTT. It encodes CSGREGTEAFF.